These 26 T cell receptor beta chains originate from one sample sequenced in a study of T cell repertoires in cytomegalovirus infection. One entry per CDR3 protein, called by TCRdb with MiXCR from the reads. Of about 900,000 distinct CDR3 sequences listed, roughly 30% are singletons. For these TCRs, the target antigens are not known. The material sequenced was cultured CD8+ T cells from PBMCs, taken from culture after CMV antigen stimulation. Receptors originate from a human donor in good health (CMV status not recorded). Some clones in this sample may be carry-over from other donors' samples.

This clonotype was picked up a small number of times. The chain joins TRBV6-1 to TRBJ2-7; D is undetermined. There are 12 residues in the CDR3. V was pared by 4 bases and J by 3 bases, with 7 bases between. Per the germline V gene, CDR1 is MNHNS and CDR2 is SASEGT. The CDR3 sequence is CASSAGDYEQYV. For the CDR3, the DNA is TGTGCCAGCAGTGCAGGCGACTACGAGCAGTACGTC.

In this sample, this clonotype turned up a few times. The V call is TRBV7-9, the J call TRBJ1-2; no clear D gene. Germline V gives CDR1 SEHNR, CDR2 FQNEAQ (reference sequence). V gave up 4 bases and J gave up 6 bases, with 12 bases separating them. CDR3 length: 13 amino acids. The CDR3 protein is CASSSLREDGYTF. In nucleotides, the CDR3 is TGTGCCAGCAGCTCACTCCGGGAGGATGGCTACACCTTC.

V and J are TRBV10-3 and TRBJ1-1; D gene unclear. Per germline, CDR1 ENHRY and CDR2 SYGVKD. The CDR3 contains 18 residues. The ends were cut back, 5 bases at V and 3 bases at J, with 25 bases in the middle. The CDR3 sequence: CAISRRTAARPTDTEAFF. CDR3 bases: TGTGCCATCAGTCGACGGACCGCCGCTCGTCCCACCGACACTGAAGCTTTCTTT.

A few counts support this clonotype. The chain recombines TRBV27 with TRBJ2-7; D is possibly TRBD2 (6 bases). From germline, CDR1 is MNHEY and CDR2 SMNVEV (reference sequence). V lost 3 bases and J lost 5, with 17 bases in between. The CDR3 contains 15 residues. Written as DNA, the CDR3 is TGTGCCAGCAGTTTCGGACTAACCTTTTCCCACGAGCAGTACTTC. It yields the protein CASSFGLTFSHEQYF.

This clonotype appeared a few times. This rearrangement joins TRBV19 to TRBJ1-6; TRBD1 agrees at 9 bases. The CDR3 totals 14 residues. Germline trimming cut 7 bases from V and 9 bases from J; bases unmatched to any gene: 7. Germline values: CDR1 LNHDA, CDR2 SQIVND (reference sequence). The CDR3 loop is CASTTGGRGSPLHF. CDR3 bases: TGTGCCAGTACCACAGGGGGCAGGGGTTCACCCCTCCACTTT.

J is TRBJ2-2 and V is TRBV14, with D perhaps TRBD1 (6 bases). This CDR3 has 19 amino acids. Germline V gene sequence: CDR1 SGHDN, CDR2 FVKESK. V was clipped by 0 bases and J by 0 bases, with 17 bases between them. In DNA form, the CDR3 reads TGTGCCAGCAGCCAAGATCGATACAGGGCTAATCCGAACACCGGGGAGCTGTTTTTT. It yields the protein CASSQDRYRANPNTGELFF.

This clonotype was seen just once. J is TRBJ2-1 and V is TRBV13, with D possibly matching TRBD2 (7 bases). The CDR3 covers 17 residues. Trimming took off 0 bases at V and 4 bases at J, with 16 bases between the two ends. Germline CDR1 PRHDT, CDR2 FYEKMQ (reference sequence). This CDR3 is CASSLGGGAYRYNEQFF. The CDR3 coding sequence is TGTGCCAGCAGCTTAGGTGGGGGGGCCTATCGATACAATGAGCAGTTCTTC.

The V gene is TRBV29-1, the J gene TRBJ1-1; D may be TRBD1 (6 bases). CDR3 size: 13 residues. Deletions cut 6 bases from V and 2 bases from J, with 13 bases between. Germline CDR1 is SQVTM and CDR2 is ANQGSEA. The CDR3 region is CSVAGTYNTEAFF. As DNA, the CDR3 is TGCAGCGTGGCCGGGACATACAACACTGAAGCTTTCTTT.

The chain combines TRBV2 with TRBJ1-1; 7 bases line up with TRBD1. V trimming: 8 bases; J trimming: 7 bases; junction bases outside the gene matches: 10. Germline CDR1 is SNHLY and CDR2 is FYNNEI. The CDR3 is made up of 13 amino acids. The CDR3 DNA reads TGTGCCAGCCACCTCCGGGACAGCGATGAAGCTTTCTTT. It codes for CASHLRDSDEAFF.

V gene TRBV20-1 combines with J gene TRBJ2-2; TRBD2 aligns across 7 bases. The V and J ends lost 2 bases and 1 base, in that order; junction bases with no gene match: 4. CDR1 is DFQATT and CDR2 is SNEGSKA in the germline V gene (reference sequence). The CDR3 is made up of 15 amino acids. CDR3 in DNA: TGCAGTGCTAGACGCGGGGGAGTGAACACCGGGGAGCTGTTTTTT. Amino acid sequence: CSARRGGVNTGELFF.

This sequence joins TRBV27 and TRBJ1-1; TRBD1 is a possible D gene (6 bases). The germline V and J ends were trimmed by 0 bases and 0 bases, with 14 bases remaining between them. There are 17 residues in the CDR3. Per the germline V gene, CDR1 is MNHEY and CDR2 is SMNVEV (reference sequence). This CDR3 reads CASSLSKGQPMNTEAFF. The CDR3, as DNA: TGTGCCAGCAGTTTATCGAAAGGACAGCCCATGAACACTGAAGCTTTCTTT.

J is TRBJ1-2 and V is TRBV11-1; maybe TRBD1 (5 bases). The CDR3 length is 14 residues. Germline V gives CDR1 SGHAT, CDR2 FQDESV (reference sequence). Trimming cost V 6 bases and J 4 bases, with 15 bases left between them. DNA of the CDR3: TGTGCCAGCAGTCGGGCAGGAGGGGCCTATGGCTACACCTTC. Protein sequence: CASSRAGGAYGYTF.

The CDR3 protein is CASTDRGRSEKLFF. CDR3 coding DNA: TGTGCCAGCACGGACAGGGGCAGGAGTGAAAAACTGTTTTTT. The rearrangement joins TRBV6-5 to TRBJ1-4; 9 bases are shared with TRBD1. Germline assignment: CDR1 MNHEY and CDR2 SVGAGI. Trimming cost V 7 bases and J 7 bases; bases outside gene matches: 7. The CDR3 has 14 residues.

The CDR3 is CASSYGTGGRWNEQFF. The CDR3 bases are TGTGCCAGCAGCTACGGGACAGGGGGCCGATGGAATGAGCAGTTCTTC. This chain uses TRBV7-2 with TRBJ2-1; 12 positions agree with TRBD1. The germline gives CDR1 SGHTA, CDR2 FQGNSA. V lost 4 bases, J lost 7 bases, and 8 bases stayed unmatched. The CDR3 runs 16 residues.

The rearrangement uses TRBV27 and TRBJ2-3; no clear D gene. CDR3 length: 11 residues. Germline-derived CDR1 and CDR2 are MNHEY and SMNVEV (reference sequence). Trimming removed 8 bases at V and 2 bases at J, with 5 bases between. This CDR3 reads CASGPTDTQYF. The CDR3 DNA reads TGTGCCAGCGGCCCCACAGATACGCAGTATTTT.

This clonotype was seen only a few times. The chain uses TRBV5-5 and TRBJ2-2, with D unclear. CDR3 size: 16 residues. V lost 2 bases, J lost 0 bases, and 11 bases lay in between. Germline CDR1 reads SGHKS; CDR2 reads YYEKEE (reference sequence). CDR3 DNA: TGTGCCAGCAGCTTCCGCCAGATTCCGAACACCGGGGAGCTGTTTTTT. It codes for CASSFRQIPNTGELFF. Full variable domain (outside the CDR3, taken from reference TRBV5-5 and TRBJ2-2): DAGVTQSPTHLIKTRGQQVTLRCSPISGHKSVSWYQQVLGQGPQFIFQYYEKEERGRGNFPDRFSARQFPNYSSELNVNALLLGDSALYLCASSFRQIPNTGELFFGEGSRLTVL.

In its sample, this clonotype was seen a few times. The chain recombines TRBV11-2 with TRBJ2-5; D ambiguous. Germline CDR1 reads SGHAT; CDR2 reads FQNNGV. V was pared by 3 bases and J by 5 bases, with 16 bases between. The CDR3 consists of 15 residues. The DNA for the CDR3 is TGTGCCAGCAGCTTCCCTGAGACCCTCGGTGAGACCCAGTACTTC. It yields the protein CASSFPETLGETQYF.

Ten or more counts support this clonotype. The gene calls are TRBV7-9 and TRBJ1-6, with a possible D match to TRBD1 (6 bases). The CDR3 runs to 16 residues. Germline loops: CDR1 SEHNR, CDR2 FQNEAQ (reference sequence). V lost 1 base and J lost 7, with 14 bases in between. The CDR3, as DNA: TGTGCCAGCAGCTTAGTAGGGGGTTATGAGAATTCACCCCTCCACTTT. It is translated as CASSLVGGYENSPLHF.

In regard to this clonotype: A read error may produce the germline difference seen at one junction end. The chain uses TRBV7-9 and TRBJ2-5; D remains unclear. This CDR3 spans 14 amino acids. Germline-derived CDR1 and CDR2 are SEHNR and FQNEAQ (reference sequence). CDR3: CVSRSPLSQETQYF. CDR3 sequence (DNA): TGTGTCAGCCGCTCACCCCTGAGCCAAGAGACCCAGTACTTC.

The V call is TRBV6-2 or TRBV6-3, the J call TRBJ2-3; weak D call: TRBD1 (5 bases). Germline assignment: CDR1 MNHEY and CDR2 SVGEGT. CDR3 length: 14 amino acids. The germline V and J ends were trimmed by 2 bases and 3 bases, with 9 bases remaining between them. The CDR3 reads CASSYPDRTDTQYF. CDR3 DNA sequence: TGTGCCAGCAGTTACCCTGACAGAACAGATACGCAGTATTTT.

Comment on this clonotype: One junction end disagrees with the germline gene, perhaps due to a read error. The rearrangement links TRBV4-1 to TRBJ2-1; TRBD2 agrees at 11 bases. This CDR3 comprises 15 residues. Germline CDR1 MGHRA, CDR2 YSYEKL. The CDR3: CASRLAGASNNEQFF. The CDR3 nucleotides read TGCGCCAGCAGACTAGCGGGGGCCTCCAACAATGAGCAGTTCTTC.

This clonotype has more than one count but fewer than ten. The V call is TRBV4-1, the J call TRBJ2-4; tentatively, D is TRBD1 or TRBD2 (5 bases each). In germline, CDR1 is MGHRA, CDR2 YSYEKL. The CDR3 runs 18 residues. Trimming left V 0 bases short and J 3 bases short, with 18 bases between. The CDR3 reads CASSQEPGPPSGKNIQYF. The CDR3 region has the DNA TGCGCCAGCAGCCAAGAACCGGGACCTCCGTCGGGCAAAAACATTCAGTACTTC.

CDR3 loop: CASSLSPGTVEKLFF. The CDR3 region has the DNA TGTGCCAGCAGCTTGAGTCCCGGGACAGTTGAAAAACTGTTTTTT. The chain links TRBV5-4 to TRBJ1-4; 7 bases agree with TRBD1. V gave up 1 base and J gave up 7 bases; unmatched junction bases: 7. This CDR3 comprises 15 residues. Germline lookup yields CDR1 SGHNT and CDR2 YYREEE (reference sequence).

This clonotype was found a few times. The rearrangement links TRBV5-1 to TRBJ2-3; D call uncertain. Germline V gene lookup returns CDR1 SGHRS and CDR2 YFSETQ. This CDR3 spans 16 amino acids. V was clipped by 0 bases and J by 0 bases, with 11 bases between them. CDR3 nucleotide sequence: TGCGCCAGCAGCTTGGAAGTGGGAACTAGCACAGATACGCAGTATTTT. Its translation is CASSLEVGTSTDTQYF.

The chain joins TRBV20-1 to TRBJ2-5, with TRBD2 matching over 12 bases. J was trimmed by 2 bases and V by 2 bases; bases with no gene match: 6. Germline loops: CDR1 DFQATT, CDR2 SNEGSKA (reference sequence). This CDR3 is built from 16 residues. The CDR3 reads CSARLPGTSGQETQYF. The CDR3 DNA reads TGCAGTGCTAGACTTCCCGGGACTAGCGGGCAAGAGACCCAGTACTTC.

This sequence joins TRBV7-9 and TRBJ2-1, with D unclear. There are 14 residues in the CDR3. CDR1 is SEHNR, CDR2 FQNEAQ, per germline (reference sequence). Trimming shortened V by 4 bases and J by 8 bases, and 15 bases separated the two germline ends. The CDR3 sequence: CASSSTGPAHEQFF. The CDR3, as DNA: TGTGCCAGCAGCTCCACCGGGCCTGCCCATGAGCAGTTCTTC.